This entry describes one T cell receptor beta chain. No antigen is known for it. Base qualities are not at hand, and no much larger clone is one base apart. This specimen comes from a study of T cell responses to AZD1222 COVID-19 vaccine (dated by TCRdb to about 2021). Background on the whole study: TCR sequencing was performed for 230 to 250 trial participants, of whom about 210 were given two doses of AZD1222 and approximately 26 were given two doses of MenACWY control vaccine. Enrollment into the trials was organized by age into subgroups of 18-55, 56-69 and 70-plus years, and those subgroups contained approximately 160, 26 and 62 TCR-sequenced participants, respectively. Findings and caveats that apply to the study as a whole: Only a handful of AZD1222 recipients were SARS-CoV-2 seropositive at baseline, limiting conclusions about previously exposed vaccinees. The vaccine-associated CD4 TCRs covered the entire spike protein, and the dominant responses fell in regions 160-218 and 743-854. After two AZD1222 doses, spike-specific TCR breadth and depth were significantly higher than at day 0 and than in MenACWY recipients. In the small 56-69-year group, the increase in depth fell short of significance, most likely because of low power. Because no day 14 peak-response samples were available, the repertoires could be characterized only after the peak T cell response. Most participants were white British and females outnumbered males, and the authors suggested that clonal diversity may have been underestimated. Nearly half of unique spike-specific TCRs reportedly recognized epitopes outside regions mutated in the B.1.351 and B.1.1.7 variants.

Reading the label with the study, this specimen's time point is: about 28 days (+/-7) after the second vaccine dose. AZD1222 recipients whose second dose came at about 4 weeks and those whose second dose came at about 12 weeks were combined into one group, since spike-specific TCR depth and breadth did not differ between the two schedules. Vaccinee samples came from UK trials COV001 and COV002, including a single-blind randomized controlled phase 2/3 trial of AZD1222 (ChAdOx1 nCoV-19) in healthy adults. Trial participant PBMC samples were collected at day 0 and day 28 after the second dose for TCRbeta chain sequencing. V loses 0 bases of germline sequence and J loses 8 bases, and the interval between the two ends is 15 bases. The germline V gene encodes CDR1 SGDLS and CDR2 YYNGEE. The CDR3, from cysteine to phenylalanine, totals 15 residues. Only the CDR3 portion is preserved as DNA: 45 bases, with reading frame beginning at the first base.

The CDR3 regions of human TCRbeta chains were analyzed by immunosequencing. Turning to the authors' computational methods: Repertoire TCRs were checked for matches against a reference library of SARS-CoV-2-specific TCRs that had been generated using the MIRA antigen-specificity platform. Breadth was defined as the fraction of unique TCRs that were SARS-CoV-2-associated. Depth was defined as the fraction of total T cells that were SARS-CoV-2-associated. Using the MIRA data, each spike-specific TCR was mapped to the spike region that the TCR reacts to and placed in a CD4 or CD8 class. Log10-transformed breadth and depth values were compared by one-way ANOVA with Sidak's multiple comparisons tests. TCRdb carries this immuneACCESS record with in-frame sequences only. Its versions omit some clonotypes, under half of them owing to an unresolved V gene in the studies checked, with the rest unexplained. That table furnishes V, J and clone size, whereas the DNA furnished D and trimming. This sample comprises 150,000 to 200,000 clones, approximately 90% of them detected only once. The ten largest account for under 1.5% of the sample.

The receptor's source is an adult who received the AZD1222 COVID-19 vaccine. This chain joins TRBV9 to TRBJ2-1; the D segment could be TRBD1, given 5 matching bases. Sequenced material: peripheral blood, taken 28 days after the second AZD1222 dose. The base sequence is TGTGCCAGCAGCGTAGTAGGGGCCAGGGTCGATGAGCAGTTCTTC. This translates into CASSVVGARVDEQFF.